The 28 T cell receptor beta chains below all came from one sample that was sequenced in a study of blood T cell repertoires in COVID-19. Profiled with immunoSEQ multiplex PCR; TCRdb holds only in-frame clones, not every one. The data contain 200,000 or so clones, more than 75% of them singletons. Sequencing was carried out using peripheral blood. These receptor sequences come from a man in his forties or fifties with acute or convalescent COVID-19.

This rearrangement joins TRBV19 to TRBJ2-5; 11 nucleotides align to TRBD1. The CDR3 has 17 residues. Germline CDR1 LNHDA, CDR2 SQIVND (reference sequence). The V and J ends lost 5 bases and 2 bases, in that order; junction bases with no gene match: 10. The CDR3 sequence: CASSSGQGVLGQETQYF. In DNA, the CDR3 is TGTGCCAGTAGTTCGGGACAGGGGGTTCTAGGTCAAGAGACCCAGTACTTC.

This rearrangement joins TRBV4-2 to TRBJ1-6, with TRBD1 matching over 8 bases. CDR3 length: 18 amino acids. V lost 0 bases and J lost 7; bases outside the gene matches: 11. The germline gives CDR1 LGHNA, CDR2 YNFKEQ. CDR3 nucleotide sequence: TGTGCCAGCAGCCAAGAGGTGTTTTCTGACAGGGGAAATTCACCCCTCCACTTT. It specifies CASSQEVFSDRGNSPLHF.

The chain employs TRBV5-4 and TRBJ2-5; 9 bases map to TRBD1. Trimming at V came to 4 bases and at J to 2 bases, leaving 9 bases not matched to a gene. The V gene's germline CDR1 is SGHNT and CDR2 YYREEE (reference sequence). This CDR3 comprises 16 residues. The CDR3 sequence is CASSRTGVFEQETQYF. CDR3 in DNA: TGTGCCAGCAGCCGGACAGGGGTTTTCGAACAAGAGACCCAGTACTTC.

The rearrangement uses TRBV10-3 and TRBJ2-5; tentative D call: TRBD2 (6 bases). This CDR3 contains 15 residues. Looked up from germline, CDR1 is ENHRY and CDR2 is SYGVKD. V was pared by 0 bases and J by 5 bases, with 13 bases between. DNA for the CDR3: TGTGCCATCAGTGAGTCGGACCTACGGGGGGAGACCCAGTACTTC. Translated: CAISESDLRGETQYF.

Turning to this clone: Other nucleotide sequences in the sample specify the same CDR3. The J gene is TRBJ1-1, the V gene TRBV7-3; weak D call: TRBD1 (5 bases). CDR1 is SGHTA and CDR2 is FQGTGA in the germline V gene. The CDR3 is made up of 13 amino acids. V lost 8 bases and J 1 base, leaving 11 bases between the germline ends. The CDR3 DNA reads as TGTGCCAGCTCCCTCGACAGGAACACTGAAGCTTTCTTT. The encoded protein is CASSLDRNTEAFF.

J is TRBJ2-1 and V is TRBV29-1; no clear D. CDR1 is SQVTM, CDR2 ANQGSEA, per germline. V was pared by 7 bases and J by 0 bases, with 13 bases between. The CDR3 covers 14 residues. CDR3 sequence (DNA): TGCAGCGCCGCGAGAGTGAGCTCCTACAATGAGCAGTTCTTC. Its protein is CSAARVSSYNEQFF.

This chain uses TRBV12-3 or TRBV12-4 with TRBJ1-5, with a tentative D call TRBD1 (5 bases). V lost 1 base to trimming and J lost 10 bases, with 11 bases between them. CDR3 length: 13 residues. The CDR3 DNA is TGTGCCAGCAGTTTAGAGGGGCCAGAACCCCAGCATTTT. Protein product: CASSLEGPEPQHF.

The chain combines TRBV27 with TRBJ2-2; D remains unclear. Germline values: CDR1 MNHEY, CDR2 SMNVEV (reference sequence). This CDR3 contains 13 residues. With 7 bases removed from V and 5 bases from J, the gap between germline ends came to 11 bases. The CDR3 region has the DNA TGTGCCAGCACCGGTCGGGTAACCGGGGAGCTGTTTTTT. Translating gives CASTGRVTGELFF.

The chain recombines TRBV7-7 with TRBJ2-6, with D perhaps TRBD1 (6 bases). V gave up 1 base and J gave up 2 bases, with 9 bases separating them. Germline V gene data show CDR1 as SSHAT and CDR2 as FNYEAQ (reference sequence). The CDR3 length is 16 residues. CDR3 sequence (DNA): TGTGCCAGCAGCTTAGAGGCAGGGGCTGGGGCCAACGTCCTGACTTTC. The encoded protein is CASSLEAGAGANVLTF.

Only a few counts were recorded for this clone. CDR3 DNA sequence: TGTGCCAGCAGCTTACGAGGGTATAGCAATCAGCCCCAGCATTTT. Translating it yields CASSLRGYSNQPQHF. V usage is TRBV5-5 and J usage is TRBJ1-5; D is uncertain. CDR1 and CDR2 from the germline V gene are SGHKS and YYEKEE (reference sequence). This CDR3 comprises 15 residues. The V gene lost 2 bases and the J gene lost 0 bases, with 9 bases spanning the gap.

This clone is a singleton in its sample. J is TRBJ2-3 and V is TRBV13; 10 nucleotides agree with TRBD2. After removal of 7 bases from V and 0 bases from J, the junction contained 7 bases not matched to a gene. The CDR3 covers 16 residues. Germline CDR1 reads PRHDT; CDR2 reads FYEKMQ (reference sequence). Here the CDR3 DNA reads TGTGCCAGCACACAAGAAGCGGGGGGGAGCACAGATACGCAGTATTTT. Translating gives CASTQEAGGSTDTQYF.

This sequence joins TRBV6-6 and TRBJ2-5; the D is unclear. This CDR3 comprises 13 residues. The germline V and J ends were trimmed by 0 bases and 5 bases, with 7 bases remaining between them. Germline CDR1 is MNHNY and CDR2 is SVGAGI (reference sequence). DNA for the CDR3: TGTGCCAGCAGTTACTCGCAGATGGAGACCCAGTACTTC. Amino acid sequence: CASSYSQMETQYF.

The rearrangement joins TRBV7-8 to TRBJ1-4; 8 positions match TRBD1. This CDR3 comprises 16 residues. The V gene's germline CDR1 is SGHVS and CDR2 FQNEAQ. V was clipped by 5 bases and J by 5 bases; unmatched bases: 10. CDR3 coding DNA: TGTGCCAGCAGCCATGCCGCAGGACAGGGAAATGAAAAACTGTTTTTT. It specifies CASSHAAGQGNEKLFF. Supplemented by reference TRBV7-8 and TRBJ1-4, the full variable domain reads GAGVSQSPRYKVAKRGQDVALRCDPISGHVSLFWYQQALGQGPEFLTYFQNEAQLDKSGLPSDRFFAERPEGSVSTLKIQRTQQEDSAVYLCASSHAAGQGNEKLFFGSGTQLSVL.

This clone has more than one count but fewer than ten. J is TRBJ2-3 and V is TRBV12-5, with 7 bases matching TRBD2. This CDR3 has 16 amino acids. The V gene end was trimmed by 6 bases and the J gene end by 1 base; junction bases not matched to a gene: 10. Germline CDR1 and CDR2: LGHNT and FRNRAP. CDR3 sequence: CASGGRGLAGTDTQYF. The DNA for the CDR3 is TGTGCTAGTGGGGGGAGAGGGCTAGCGGGCACAGATACGCAGTATTTT.

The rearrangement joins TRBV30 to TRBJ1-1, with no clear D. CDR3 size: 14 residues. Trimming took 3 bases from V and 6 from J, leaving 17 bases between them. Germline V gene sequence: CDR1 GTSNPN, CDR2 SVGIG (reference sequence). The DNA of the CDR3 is TGTGCCTGGAGAGACCACGAAAGCGGGCCTGAAGCTTTCTTT. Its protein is CAWRDHESGPEAFF.

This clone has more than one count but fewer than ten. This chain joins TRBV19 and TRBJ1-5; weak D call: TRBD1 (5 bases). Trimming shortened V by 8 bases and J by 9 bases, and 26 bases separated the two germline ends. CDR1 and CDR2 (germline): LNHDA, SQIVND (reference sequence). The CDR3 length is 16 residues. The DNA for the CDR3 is TGTGCCAGTGTTCACGGGGGAGCTCAGCCGCATTGGCCCCAGCATTTT. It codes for CASVHGGAQPHWPQHF.

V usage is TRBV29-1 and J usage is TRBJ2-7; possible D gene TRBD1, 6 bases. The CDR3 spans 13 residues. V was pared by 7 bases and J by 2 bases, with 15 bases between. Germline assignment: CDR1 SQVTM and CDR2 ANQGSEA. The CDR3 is CSARSRDTYEQYF. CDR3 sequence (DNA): TGCAGCGCCAGGTCTCGGGACACCTACGAGCAGTACTTC.

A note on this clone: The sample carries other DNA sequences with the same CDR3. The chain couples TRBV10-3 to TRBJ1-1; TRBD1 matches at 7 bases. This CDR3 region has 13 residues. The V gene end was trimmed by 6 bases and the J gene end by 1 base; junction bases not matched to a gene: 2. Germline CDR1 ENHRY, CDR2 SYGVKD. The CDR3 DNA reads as TGTGCCATCAGCGGGACAGAGAACACTGAAGCTTTCTTT. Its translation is CAISGTENTEAFF.

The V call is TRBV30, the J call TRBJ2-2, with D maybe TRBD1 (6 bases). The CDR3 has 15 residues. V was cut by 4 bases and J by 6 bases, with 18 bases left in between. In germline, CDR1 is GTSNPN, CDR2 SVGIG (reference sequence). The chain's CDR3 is CAWKRQVRVAGELFF. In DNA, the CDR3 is TGTGCCTGGAAGCGACAGGTCCGGGTTGCCGGGGAGCTGTTTTTT.

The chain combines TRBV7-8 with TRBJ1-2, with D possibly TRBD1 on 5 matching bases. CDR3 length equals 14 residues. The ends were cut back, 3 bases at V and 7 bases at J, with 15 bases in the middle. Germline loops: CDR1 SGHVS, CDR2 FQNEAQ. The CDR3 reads CASSFRGRRGGYTF. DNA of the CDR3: TGTGCCAGCAGCTTTCGGGGGAGGAGGGGTGGCTACACCTTC.

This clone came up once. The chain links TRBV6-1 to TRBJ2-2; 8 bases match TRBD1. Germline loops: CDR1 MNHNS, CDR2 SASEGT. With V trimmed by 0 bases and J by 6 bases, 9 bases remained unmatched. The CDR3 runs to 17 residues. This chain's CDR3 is CASSEAARGTGAGELFF. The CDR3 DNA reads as TGTGCCAGCAGTGAAGCGGCGAGGGGGACAGGCGCCGGGGAGCTGTTTTTT.

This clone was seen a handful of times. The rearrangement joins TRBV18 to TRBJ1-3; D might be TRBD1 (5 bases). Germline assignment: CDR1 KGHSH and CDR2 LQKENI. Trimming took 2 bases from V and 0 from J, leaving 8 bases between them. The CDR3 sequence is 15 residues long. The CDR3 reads CASSPYDSSGNTIYF. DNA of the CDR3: TGTGCCAGCTCACCATATGACAGCTCTGGAAACACCATATATTTT. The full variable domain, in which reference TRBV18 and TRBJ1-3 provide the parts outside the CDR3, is NAGVMQNPRHLVRRRGQEARLRCSPMKGHSHVYWYRQLPEEGLKFMVYLQKENIIDESGMPKERFSAEFPKEGPSILRIQQVVRGDSAAYFCASSPYDSSGNTIYFGEGSWLTVV.

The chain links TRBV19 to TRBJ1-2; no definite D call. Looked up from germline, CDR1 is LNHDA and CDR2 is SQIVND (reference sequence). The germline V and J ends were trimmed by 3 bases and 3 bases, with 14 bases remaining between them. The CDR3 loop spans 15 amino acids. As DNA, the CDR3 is TGTGCCAGTAGTATTACCCTTCGTCGCGACTATGGCTACACCTTC. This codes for CASSITLRRDYGYTF.

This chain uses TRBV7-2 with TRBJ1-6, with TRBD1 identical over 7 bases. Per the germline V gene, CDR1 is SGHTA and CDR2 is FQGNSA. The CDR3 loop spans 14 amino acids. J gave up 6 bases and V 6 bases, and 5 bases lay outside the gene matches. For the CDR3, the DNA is TGTGCCAGCAGGAGGGACAGCCCTAATTCACCCCTCCACTTT. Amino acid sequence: CASRRDSPNSPLHF.

CDR3 amino acids: CAGTTAGSPLHF. CDR3 in DNA: TGTGCCGGGACAACGGCGGGCTCACCCCTCCACTTT. The chain links TRBV2 to TRBJ1-6; D may be TRBD1 (6 bases). Trimming cost V 11 bases and J 10 bases, with 15 bases left between them. Germline CDR1 is SNHLY and CDR2 is FYNNEI. There are 12 residues in the CDR3.

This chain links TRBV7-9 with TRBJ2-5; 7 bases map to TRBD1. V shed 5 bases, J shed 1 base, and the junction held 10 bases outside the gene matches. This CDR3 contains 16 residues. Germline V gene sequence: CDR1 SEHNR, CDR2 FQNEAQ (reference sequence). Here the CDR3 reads CASSAAPGTAQETQYF. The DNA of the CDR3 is TGTGCCAGCAGCGCCGCCCCCGGGACAGCCCAAGAGACCCAGTACTTC.

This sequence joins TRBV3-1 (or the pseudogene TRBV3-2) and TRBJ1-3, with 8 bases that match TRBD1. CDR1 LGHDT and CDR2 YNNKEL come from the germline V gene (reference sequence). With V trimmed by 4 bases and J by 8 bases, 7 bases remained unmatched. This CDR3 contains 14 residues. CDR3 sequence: CASSLGQGGHTIYF. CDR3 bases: TGTGCCAGCAGCCTAGGACAGGGAGGCCACACCATATATTTT.

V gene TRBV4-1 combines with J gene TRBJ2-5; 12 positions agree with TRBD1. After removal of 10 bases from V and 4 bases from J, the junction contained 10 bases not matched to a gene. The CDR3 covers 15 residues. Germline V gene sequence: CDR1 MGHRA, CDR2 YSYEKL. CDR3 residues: CATSSGTGGPETQYF. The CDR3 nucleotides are TGCGCCACAAGTTCCGGGACAGGGGGCCCAGAGACCCAGTACTTC.